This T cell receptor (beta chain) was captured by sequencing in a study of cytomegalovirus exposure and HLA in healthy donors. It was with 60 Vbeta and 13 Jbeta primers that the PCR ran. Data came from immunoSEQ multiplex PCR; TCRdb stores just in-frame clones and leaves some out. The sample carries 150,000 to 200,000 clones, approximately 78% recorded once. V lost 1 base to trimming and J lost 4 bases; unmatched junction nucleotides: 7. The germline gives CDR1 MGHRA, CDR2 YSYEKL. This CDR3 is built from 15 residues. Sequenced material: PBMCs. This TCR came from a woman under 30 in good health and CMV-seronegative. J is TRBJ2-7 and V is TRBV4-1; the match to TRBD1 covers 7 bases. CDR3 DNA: TGCGCCAGCAGCCAAGTACAGGGGTTAGGGTACGAGCAGTACTTC. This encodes CASSQVQGLGYEQYF.